This T cell receptor beta chain was found in a study of CD8 T cells in ankylosing spondylitis. Libraries of TCR beta came from quantitative 5'-RACE with molecular barcodes. TCRdb recomputed calls from the 5' RACE reads with MiXCR, one row per CDR3 protein. The sample shows about 160,000 distinct CDR3 sequences, around 17% of them seen only once. This clonotype was observed at least ten times. Its target is unknown. Germline CDR1 reads MGHRA; CDR2 reads YSYEKL. The CDR3 loop spans 17 amino acids. V dropped 0 bases and J dropped 8; count of bases not matched to a gene: 11. The study's findings and limits: In ankylosing spondylitis patients, matched synovial fluid reportedly showed significant enrichment of disease-linked clones. Seemingly distinctive of ankylosing spondylitis blood was a TCR beta motif formed by eight highly homologous variants. In the blood and synovial fluid of reactive arthritis, some motif variants had been previously reported.

This TCR was sampled from a male donor with ankylosing spondylitis or in good health (not recorded which). The chain employs TRBV4-1 and TRBJ2-1; TRBD2 matches at 9 bases. The sequencing sample was made of blood, either unsorted or a sorted T cell fraction (not recorded which). CDR3 loop: CASSQDPSGTVGDEQFF. CDR3 nucleotides: TGCGCCAGCAGCCAAGACCCTAGCGGGACTGTAGGTGATGAGCAGTTCTTC.